The sequence of this T cell receptor (beta chain) was determined in a study of blood T cell repertoires in COVID-19. Turning to the study itself: The origin of the acute and convalescent COVID-19 samples was the United States, Italy and Spain. In each case, the material was cDNA or gDNA derived from T cells, B-cell-depleted T cells, or PBMCs.

The authors' processing: From reference gene primer amplification, estimates of nucleated cell counts were derived. The table came from immunoSEQ multiplex PCR; TCRdb's copy has only in-frame clones and leaves some out. V, J and clone size were drawn from that table, and D and trimming were deduced from the DNA. The sample includes some 100,000 clones, about four fifths of them seen just once. Trimming took off 0 bases at V and 2 bases at J, with 11 bases between the two ends. Germline lookup yields CDR1 GTSNPN and CDR2 SVGIG (reference sequence). CDR3 length: 15 residues. The sequence was collected from a human donor in a cohort sampled during active COVID-19. The sequencing input was peripheral blood. The rearrangement uses TRBV30 and TRBJ1-5, with D tentatively TRBD1 (6 bases). CDR3: CAWSVQGFGNQPQHF. The CDR3 coding sequence is TGTGCCTGGAGTGTACAGGGTTTTGGCAATCAGCCCCAGCATTTT.